Each of the 14 T cell receptor beta chains below was sequenced from the same sample in a study of shared clonotypes between healthy human individuals (dated by TCRdb to the early 2020s). Libraries were constructed by the immunoSEQ multiplex PCR assay. The table was pulled from immuneACCESS by TCRdb, which kept in-frame rearrangements only. Such tables lose some clones; where checked, under half of the loss comes from unresolved V genes, and the rest has no known cause. In all, the sample holds 2 million to 2.5 million clones, and roughly 93% of those were seen once. Of the sample, 0.39% falls within the top ten clones. The sequenced sample was naive CD4+ T cells from PBMCs. What this sample's cell subset or site label stands for: CD45RA+ positively selected. The receptors shown here come from a man younger than 30 in good health. Some clones in this sample may be carry-over from other donors' samples.

Concerning this clone: The sample has other DNA sequences that encode this CDR3 too. The chain has TRBV7-9 and TRBJ1-3, with a possible D match to TRBD1 (5 bases). Germline lookup yields CDR1 SEHNR and CDR2 FQNEAQ (reference sequence). V was shortened by 3 bases and J by 4 bases, with 13 bases between the two germline ends. The CDR3 spans 15 residues. This chain's CDR3 is CASSLGEGAGNTIYF. The CDR3 DNA reads TGTGCCAGCAGCTTGGGGGAAGGAGCCGGAAACACCATATATTTT.

This chain connects TRBV14 to TRBJ2-5; 8 bases line up with TRBD2. Germline loops: CDR1 SGHDN, CDR2 FVKESK. This CDR3 region has 16 residues. With V trimmed by 0 bases and J by 4 bases, 7 bases remained unmatched. CDR3 DNA: TGTGCCAGCAGCCAAGATAGACTAGCGTTTGGAGAGACCCAGTACTTC. This sequence encodes CASSQDRLAFGETQYF.

The chain uses TRBV27 and TRBJ1-1; TRBD1 agrees at 8 bases. Germline V CDR1 and CDR2: MNHEY, SMNVEV (reference sequence). This CDR3 spans 18 amino acids. Trimming at V came to 1 base and at J to 4 bases, leaving 14 bases not matched to a gene. DNA for the CDR3: TGTGCCAGCAGTTTATGGGTAATCGAGACAGGGGCTACCACTGAAGCTTTCTTT. It is translated as CASSLWVIETGATTEAFF.

The DNA of the CDR3 is TGTGCCAGCACCTCGGGTTCGTACACTGAAGCTTTCTTT. Protein: CASTSGSYTEAFF. The chain combines TRBV27 with TRBJ1-1, with D hard to call. Germline loops: CDR1 MNHEY, CDR2 SMNVEV (reference sequence). The CDR3 consists of 13 residues. Trimming shortened V by 7 bases and J by 3 bases, and 12 bases separated the two germline ends.

The chain uses TRBV5-1 and TRBJ2-5; 12 positions match TRBD1. The V gene's germline CDR1 is SGHRS and CDR2 YFSETQ. CDR3 length: 16 amino acids. V was clipped by 4 bases and J by 5 bases; unmatched bases: 9. The CDR3 spells CASSAGTGGVAETQYF. CDR3 sequence (DNA): TGCGCCAGCAGCGCTGGGACAGGGGGCGTTGCGGAGACCCAGTACTTC.

The rearrangement joins TRBV27 to TRBJ2-7; D remains unclear. V lost 7 bases and J lost 0, with 13 bases in between. Germline values: CDR1 MNHEY, CDR2 SMNVEV (reference sequence). This CDR3 is 14 amino acids long. CDR3 amino acids: CASKREVGSYEQYF. DNA for the CDR3: TGTGCCAGCAAGAGAGAGGTGGGCTCCTACGAGCAGTACTTC.

This clone was recorded once. This chain joins TRBV19 and TRBJ2-3, with 7 bases lining up with TRBD2. Per the germline V gene, CDR1 is LNHDA and CDR2 is SQIVND (reference sequence). The CDR3 has 16 residues. V lost 6 bases to trimming and J lost 1 base; unmatched junction nucleotides: 10. CDR3 sequence: CASSDFSGRGTDTQYF. CDR3 nucleotide sequence: TGTGCCAGTAGCGACTTTAGCGGGCGGGGCACAGATACGCAGTATTTT.

CDR3: CASSETWDVNEQFF. The CDR3 DNA follows: TGCGCCAGCAGCGAGACCTGGGACGTAAATGAGCAGTTCTTC. The chain joins TRBV5-1 to TRBJ2-1, with D perhaps matching TRBD1 or TRBD2 (5 bases each). V gave up 4 bases and J gave up 7 bases, with 15 bases separating them. CDR1 SGHRS and CDR2 YFSETQ come from the germline V gene. The CDR3 totals 14 residues.

For this clone: Other DNA sequences in the same sample also yield this CDR3. The gene calls are TRBV7-3 and TRBJ2-5; TRBD2 agrees at 10 bases. Trimming cost V 4 bases and J 5 bases; bases outside gene matches: 4. The CDR3 is 14 amino acids. Germline lookup yields CDR1 SGHTA and CDR2 FQGTGA. CDR3 loop: CASSSSGRQETQYF. The CDR3 DNA is TGTGCCAGCAGCTCTAGCGGGAGACAGGAGACCCAGTACTTC.

The CDR3: CASQEQGSNYGYTF. DNA for the CDR3: TGTGCCAGCCAAGAACAGGGTTCTAACTATGGCTACACCTTC. This chain joins TRBV28 and TRBJ1-2; possibly TRBD1 for D (6 bases). The CDR3 has 14 residues. Germline CDR1 MDHEN, CDR2 SYDVKM. V dropped 8 bases and J dropped 0 bases, with 13 bases sitting between them.

J is TRBJ2-1 and V is TRBV5-1, with D tentatively TRBD2 (5 bases). Trimming removed 4 bases at V and 8 bases at J, with 19 bases between. Germline values: CDR1 SGHRS, CDR2 YFSETQ. CDR3 length: 15 residues. In DNA form, the CDR3 reads TGCGCCAGCAGCATCGGTCCGGGAAACGGAGATGAGCAGTTCTTC. It codes for CASSIGPGNGDEQFF.

The CDR3 nucleotides read TGCGCCAGCAGCCGGGAGGGGGGACTCCAAGAGACCCAGTACTTC. Amino acid sequence: CASSREGGLQETQYF. The chain joins TRBV5-1 to TRBJ2-5, with 8 bases that match TRBD2. Losses at the gene ends were 4 bases for V and 1 base for J; bases not matched to a gene: 6. Looked up from germline, CDR1 is SGHRS and CDR2 is YFSETQ. The CDR3 loop spans 15 amino acids.

V and J are TRBV28 and TRBJ2-2; D unresolved. Between the trimmed V and J ends, which lost 3 bases and 0 bases, there was a span of 11 bases. Germline V gene data show CDR1 as MDHEN and CDR2 as SYDVKM. This CDR3 contains 16 residues. The CDR3, as DNA: TGTGCCAGCAGTTTGGGCCGGCCAACGAACACCGGGGAGCTGTTTTTT. This codes for CASSLGRPTNTGELFF.

This clone was seen once. Other DNA sequences in the same sample also yield this CDR3. V is TRBV5-1 and J is TRBJ2-3, with D perhaps being TRBD1 or TRBD2 (5 bases each). The germline V gene has CDR1 SGHRS and CDR2 YFSETQ. V dropped 0 bases and J dropped 2 bases, with 7 bases sitting between them. The CDR3 loop spans 14 amino acids. CDR3 sequence reads: CASSLEGTTDTQYF. The CDR3 coding sequence is TGCGCCAGCAGCTTGGAGGGGACCACAGATACGCAGTATTTT. Full variable domain (missing parts from reference TRBV5-1 and TRBJ2-3): KAGVTQTPRYLIKTRGQQVTLSCSPISGHRSVSWYQQTPGQGLQFLFEYFSETQRNKGNFPGRFSGRQFSNSRSEMNVSTLELGDSALYLCASSLEGTTDTQYFGPGTRLTVL.